This T cell receptor (beta chain) was sequenced for a study of cytomegalovirus exposure and HLA in healthy donors. Clones were read by immunoSEQ multiplex PCR, and TCRdb kept only the in-frame ones, dropping some. The data hold approximately 120,000 clones, with 90% to 97% observed a single time. The germline V gene has CDR1 SGHDT and CDR2 YYEEEE. The germline V and J ends were trimmed by 2 bases and 4 bases, with 13 bases remaining between them. The CDR3 has 15 residues. This receptor was identified in a man between 18 and 35 years old in good health and CMV-seronegative. The V call is TRBV5-6, the J call TRBJ2-1; weak D call: TRBD1 (5 bases). Sequenced sample: PBMCs. The CDR3 DNA follows: TGTGCCAGCAGCTTAATAGGGGCCGCTTACAATGAGCAGTTCTTC. Protein product: CASSLIGAAYNEQFF. Together with reference TRBV5-6 and TRBJ2-1, the CDR3 gives the full variable domain: DAGVTQSPTHLIKTRGQQVTLRCSPKSGHDTVSWYQQALGQGPQFIFQYYEEEERQRGNFPDRFSGHQFPNYSSELNVNALLLGDSALYLCASSLIGAAYNEQFFGPGTRLTVL.